The T cell receptor beta chain described here comes from a study of blood T cells in healthy people across ages. Study-level findings and limits: Long-lived donors carried more naive CD4+ cells and greater diversity than aged donors. Changes seen in expanded clonotypes were possibly confounded by donor CMV status left unknown.

In regard to this clonotype: Antigen specificity is unknown.

V was pared by 4 bases and J by 9 bases, with 13 bases of the junction left unmatched. The CDR3 is 17 residues long. From germline, CDR1 is MGHRA and CDR2 YSYEKL. Together with a sample-barcoded 5' primer, a J-beta primer mix was included in a second PCR lasting about 6 to 12 cycles. One entry per CDR3 protein results from TCRdb running MiXCR on the 5' RACE reads. The sample lists roughly 1,700,000 distinct CDR3 sequences, 28% occurring once. In terms of origin and age, donors were healthy Caucasian individuals from Russia aged about 6 to 90. Material: blood. This sequence joins TRBV4-1 and TRBJ2-2; 11 bases agree with TRBD2. The receptor was isolated from a woman aged 30 to 39 in good health. The CDR3 nucleotides are TGCGCCAGCAGCCGACCACTAGCGGGGGCCCTCCACCGGGAGCTGTTTTTT. The encoded protein is CASSRPLAGALHRELFF.